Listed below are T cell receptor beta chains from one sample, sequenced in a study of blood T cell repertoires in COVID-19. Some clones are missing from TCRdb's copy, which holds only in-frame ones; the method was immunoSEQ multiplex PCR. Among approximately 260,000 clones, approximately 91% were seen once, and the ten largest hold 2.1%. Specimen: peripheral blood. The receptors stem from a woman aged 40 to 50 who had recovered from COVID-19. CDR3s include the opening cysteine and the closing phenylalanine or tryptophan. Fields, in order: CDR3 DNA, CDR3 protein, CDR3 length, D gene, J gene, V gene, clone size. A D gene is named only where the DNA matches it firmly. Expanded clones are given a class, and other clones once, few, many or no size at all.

cdr3_nt: TGTGCCAGCAGCTCAGGGGGTTCCCCCCTCCACTTT; cdr3_aa: CASSSGGSPLHF; cdr3_length: 12; d_call: TRBD1; j_call: TRBJ1-6; v_call: TRBV27; clone_size: .
cdr3_nt: TGTGCCAGCAGCGTAGGGGAGAGTTTCTCCTACGAGCAGTACTTC; cdr3_aa: CASSVGESFSYEQYF; cdr3_length: 15; d_call: .; j_call: TRBJ2-7; v_call: TRBV9; clone_size: .
cdr3_nt: TGCGCCAGCAGCCCCAGTGCTAGCGGGGTTAGCTCCTACAATGAGCAGTTCTTC; cdr3_aa: CASSPSASGVSSYNEQFF; cdr3_length: 18; d_call: TRBD2; j_call: TRBJ2-1; v_call: TRBV5-1; clone_size: .
cdr3_nt: TGTGCCAGCATCCCCGGACTGAGGTCGGGGACCCAGTACTTC; cdr3_aa: CASIPGLRSGTQYF; cdr3_length: 14; d_call: .; j_call: TRBJ2-5; v_call: TRBV2; clone_size: .
cdr3_nt: TGTGCCAGCAGTTTCCAATCAGGGTCGGTGTGGGCTTTCTTT; cdr3_aa: CASSFQSGSVWAFF; cdr3_length: 14; d_call: .; j_call: TRBJ1-1; v_call: TRBV6-6; clone_size: .
cdr3_nt: TGTGCCAGCTCACCGGGTTTCGGGCAGGGCCTCCACTTT; cdr3_aa: CASSPGFGQGLHF; cdr3_length: 13; d_call: .; j_call: TRBJ1-6; v_call: TRBV18; clone_size: .
cdr3_nt: TGTGCCAGCAGTTATAATATAAATCAGCCCCAGCATTTT; cdr3_aa: CASSYNINQPQHF; cdr3_length: 13; d_call: .; j_call: TRBJ1-5; v_call: TRBV6-2/TRBV6-3; clone_size: .
cdr3_nt: TGTGCCAGCAGCCGAGGGACAGGGGGAGGCAATCAGCCCCAGCATTTT; cdr3_aa: CASSRGTGGGNQPQHF; cdr3_length: 16; d_call: TRBD1; j_call: TRBJ1-5; v_call: TRBV3-1/TRBV3-2; clone_size: .
cdr3_nt: TGTGCCAGCAGCCAAAGGACAGAGCATCGCCTCCACTTT; cdr3_aa: CASSQRTEHRLHF; cdr3_length: 13; d_call: .; j_call: TRBJ1-6; v_call: TRBV3-1/TRBV3-2; clone_size: .
cdr3_nt: TGTGCCAGCAGCTGGACAGGGGGCGATGAGCAGTTCTTC; cdr3_aa: CASSWTGGDEQFF; cdr3_length: 13; d_call: TRBD1; j_call: TRBJ2-1; v_call: TRBV5-6; clone_size: .
cdr3_nt: TGCAGCGCCAGGGACAGGGGACTCCCTAATGAAAAACTGTTTTTT; cdr3_aa: CSARDRGLPNEKLFF; cdr3_length: 15; d_call: TRBD1; j_call: TRBJ1-4; v_call: TRBV29-1; clone_size: .
cdr3_nt: TGTGCCAGCTCACCAACGTCAGGGTCAGGAAACACCATATATTTT; cdr3_aa: CASSPTSGSGNTIYF; cdr3_length: 15; d_call: .; j_call: TRBJ1-3; v_call: TRBV18; clone_size: .
cdr3_nt: TGTGCCAGCAGTTTAATACGGCAGGGAGGCGGTACGCAGTATTTT; cdr3_aa: CASSLIRQGGGTQYF; cdr3_length: 15; d_call: .; j_call: TRBJ2-3; v_call: TRBV27; clone_size: .
cdr3_nt: TGTGCCTGGAGAGGAGGGGGCGCCTACAATGAGCAGTTCTTC; cdr3_aa: CAWRGGGAYNEQFF; cdr3_length: 14; d_call: .; j_call: TRBJ2-1; v_call: TRBV30; clone_size: .
cdr3_nt: TGTGCCAGCAGCTCAACTCTAGCAGACAATGAGCAGTTCTTC; cdr3_aa: CASSSTLADNEQFF; cdr3_length: 14; d_call: .; j_call: TRBJ2-1; v_call: TRBV7-9; clone_size: .
cdr3_nt: TGCGCCAGCAGCCGAACAGGGGACTACGAGCAGTACTTC; cdr3_aa: CASSRTGDYEQYF; cdr3_length: 13; d_call: TRBD1; j_call: TRBJ2-7; v_call: TRBV5-1; clone_size: .
cdr3_nt: TGTGCCAGCAGCGCCGGGACTAGGGGCTACGAGCAGTACTTC; cdr3_aa: CASSAGTRGYEQYF; cdr3_length: 14; d_call: TRBD2; j_call: TRBJ2-7; v_call: TRBV2; clone_size: .
cdr3_nt: TGCAGCGTTGGTAGGGAGTCCAACAATGAGCAGTTCTTC; cdr3_aa: CSVGRESNNEQFF; cdr3_length: 13; d_call: .; j_call: TRBJ2-1; v_call: TRBV29-1; clone_size: .
cdr3_nt: TGTGCCAGCAGCCCATCAGGGGCCTGGAACAATGAGCAGTTCTTC; cdr3_aa: CASSPSGAWNNEQFF; cdr3_length: 15; d_call: .; j_call: TRBJ2-1; v_call: TRBV7-8; clone_size: .
cdr3_nt: TGTGCCAGCATGGGTCCAGGAGGGACAGATACGCAGTATTTT; cdr3_aa: CASMGPGGTDTQYF; cdr3_length: 14; d_call: .; j_call: TRBJ2-3; v_call: TRBV6-5; clone_size: .
cdr3_nt: TGTGCCAGCCAACTAGCGGGTTCCTACGAGCAGTACTTC; cdr3_aa: CASQLAGSYEQYF; cdr3_length: 13; d_call: TRBD2; j_call: TRBJ2-7; v_call: TRBV25-1; clone_size: once
cdr3_nt: TGTGCCACCAGTGACTCGAGCGTTCTACTTAACAATGAGCAGTTCTTC; cdr3_aa: CATSDSSVLLNNEQFF; cdr3_length: 16; d_call: .; j_call: TRBJ2-1; v_call: TRBV24-1; clone_size: .
cdr3_nt: TGTGCCAGCAGCCACGGGACAGGGAGTGAAAAACTGTTTTTT; cdr3_aa: CASSHGTGSEKLFF; cdr3_length: 14; d_call: TRBD1; j_call: TRBJ1-4; v_call: TRBV7-9; clone_size: .
cdr3_nt: TGTGCCACCAGTGATTCCAGGGGAATCTATGGCTACACCTTC; cdr3_aa: CATSDSRGIYGYTF; cdr3_length: 14; d_call: .; j_call: TRBJ1-2; v_call: TRBV24-1; clone_size: .
cdr3_nt: TGTGCCAGCAGTTTAGTAGGGAGCGGGCATGGCTACACCTTC; cdr3_aa: CASSLVGSGHGYTF; cdr3_length: 14; d_call: .; j_call: TRBJ1-2; v_call: TRBV27; clone_size: few
cdr3_nt: TGTGCCAGCAGACAGGGGGCCTACGAGCAGTACTTC; cdr3_aa: CASRQGAYEQYF; cdr3_length: 12; d_call: TRBD1; j_call: TRBJ2-7; v_call: TRBV28; clone_size: .
cdr3_nt: TGTGCCAGCAGTGAAGCGACTAGCGGGATGCACCTTCTCTACGAGCAGTACTTC; cdr3_aa: CASSEATSGMHLLYEQYF; cdr3_length: 18; d_call: TRBD2; j_call: TRBJ2-7; v_call: TRBV6-1; clone_size: once
cdr3_nt: TGTGCCAGCAACAGGGACAGGGGCTACGAGCAGTACTTC; cdr3_aa: CASNRDRGYEQYF; cdr3_length: 13; d_call: TRBD1; j_call: TRBJ2-7; v_call: TRBV2; clone_size: .
cdr3_nt: TGTGCCAGCAGTGGGGGAGCGAACACCGGGGAGCTGTTTTTT; cdr3_aa: CASSGGANTGELFF; cdr3_length: 14; d_call: .; j_call: TRBJ2-2; v_call: TRBV2; clone_size: .
cdr3_nt: TGTGCCAGCAGCTTAGCCGACAGGGGGCATGAAAAACTGTTTTTT; cdr3_aa: CASSLADRGHEKLFF; cdr3_length: 15; d_call: TRBD1; j_call: TRBJ1-4; v_call: TRBV5-8; clone_size: .
cdr3_nt: TGTGCCAGCAGCTTCTTCTACGAGCAGTACTTC; cdr3_aa: CASSFFYEQYF; cdr3_length: 11; d_call: .; j_call: TRBJ2-7; v_call: TRBV5-5; clone_size: .
cdr3_nt: TGTGCCAGCAGCTTTCAAAACGGGAACACCGGGGAGCTGTTTTTT; cdr3_aa: CASSFQNGNTGELFF; cdr3_length: 15; d_call: .; j_call: TRBJ2-2; v_call: TRBV7-3; clone_size: .
cdr3_nt: TGTGCCAGTATGGAGGGAGGTAATGAAAAACTGTTTTTT; cdr3_aa: CASMEGGNEKLFF; cdr3_length: 13; d_call: .; j_call: TRBJ1-4; v_call: TRBV25-1; clone_size: .
cdr3_nt: TGCGCCAGCAGCCAAACAGGATCGGACACTGAAGCTTTCTTT; cdr3_aa: CASSQTGSDTEAFF; cdr3_length: 14; d_call: .; j_call: TRBJ1-1; v_call: TRBV4-1; clone_size: .
cdr3_nt: TGTGCCAGCAGCGTAGAGGGGACAAGAGACCAGTACTTC; cdr3_aa: CASSVEGTRDQYF; cdr3_length: 13; d_call: .; j_call: TRBJ2-5; v_call: TRBV9; clone_size: .
cdr3_nt: TGTGCCAGCGTGGATATAACTAGCGGGAGAGGCTACGAGCAGTACTTC; cdr3_aa: CASVDITSGRGYEQYF; cdr3_length: 16; d_call: TRBD2; j_call: TRBJ2-7; v_call: TRBV25-1; clone_size: .
cdr3_nt: TGTGCCAGCAGCCCCAGAGGGGACAGGGTAGAGGTTGGAAACACCATATATTTT; cdr3_aa: CASSPRGDRVEVGNTIYF; cdr3_length: 18; d_call: TRBD1; j_call: TRBJ1-3; v_call: TRBV7-9; clone_size: .
cdr3_nt: TGTGCCAGCACGGGGAGTCTCAAGAGGAATGAGCAGTTCTTC; cdr3_aa: CASTGSLKRNEQFF; cdr3_length: 14; d_call: .; j_call: TRBJ2-1; v_call: TRBV19; clone_size: .
cdr3_nt: TGTGCCAGCAGCCCCGGGACTAGCGTCCGGTTGAACACCGGGGAGCTGTTTTTT; cdr3_aa: CASSPGTSVRLNTGELFF; cdr3_length: 18; d_call: TRBD2; j_call: TRBJ2-2; v_call: TRBV5-4; clone_size: .
cdr3_nt: TGTGCCAGCAGTTCATCAGACAATGAGCAGTTCTTC; cdr3_aa: CASSSSDNEQFF; cdr3_length: 12; d_call: .; j_call: TRBJ2-1; v_call: TRBV12-3/TRBV12-4; clone_size: .
cdr3_nt: TGTGCCAGCAGCTTGGGCGGGACTAGCGTGTTCCGGGAGCTGTTTTTT; cdr3_aa: CASSLGGTSVFRELFF; cdr3_length: 16; d_call: TRBD2; j_call: TRBJ2-2; v_call: TRBV5-5; clone_size: .
cdr3_nt: TGTGCCAGTCGAAACGGAGGTTACAATGAGCAGTTCTTC; cdr3_aa: CASRNGGYNEQFF; cdr3_length: 13; d_call: .; j_call: TRBJ2-1; v_call: TRBV19; clone_size: .
cdr3_nt: TGTGCCAGCAGCGGAGCGGACAGCTACAATCAGCCCCAGCATTTT; cdr3_aa: CASSGADSYNQPQHF; cdr3_length: 15; d_call: .; j_call: TRBJ1-5; v_call: TRBV2; clone_size: .
cdr3_nt: TGTGCCAGCAGCTTAAGACCTCCTAGGGGCGGAAGCTCCTACGAGCAGTACTTC; cdr3_aa: CASSLRPPRGGSSYEQYF; cdr3_length: 18; d_call: .; j_call: TRBJ2-7; v_call: TRBV7-2; clone_size: few
cdr3_nt: TGTGCCAGCAGCCCATCGGGGGGCTACGAGCAGTACTTC; cdr3_aa: CASSPSGGYEQYF; cdr3_length: 13; d_call: TRBD2; j_call: TRBJ2-7; v_call: TRBV7-3; clone_size: once
cdr3_nt: TGTGCCACCAGTGATTTAGGGGGTGGCTACACCTTC; cdr3_aa: CATSDLGGGYTF; cdr3_length: 12; d_call: .; j_call: TRBJ1-2; v_call: TRBV24-1; clone_size: .
cdr3_nt: TGTGCCAGCAGCTTTTGGTCGGGACAGTTCGGAACCTACACCTTC; cdr3_aa: CASSFWSGQFGTYTF; cdr3_length: 15; d_call: TRBD1; j_call: TRBJ1-2; v_call: TRBV11-2; clone_size: .
cdr3_nt: TGCGCCAGCAGTGGAGACAGCTCCTATAATTCACCCCTCCACTTT; cdr3_aa: CASSGDSSYNSPLHF; cdr3_length: 15; d_call: .; j_call: TRBJ1-6; v_call: TRBV10-1; clone_size: .
cdr3_nt: TGTGCCAGCAGCCGAGGTGAAGCTTGGAACACCGGGGAGCTGTTTTTT; cdr3_aa: CASSRGEAWNTGELFF; cdr3_length: 16; d_call: .; j_call: TRBJ2-2; v_call: TRBV6-2/TRBV6-3; clone_size: .
cdr3_nt: TGTGCCAGCAGCTTAGGGGTCGGGACACCAGGCTACGAGCAGTACTTC; cdr3_aa: CASSLGVGTPGYEQYF; cdr3_length: 16; d_call: .; j_call: TRBJ2-7; v_call: TRBV13; clone_size: .
cdr3_nt: TGTGCCTGGAGTGTACACCCTCACAATGAGCAGTTCTTC; cdr3_aa: CAWSVHPHNEQFF; cdr3_length: 13; d_call: .; j_call: TRBJ2-1; v_call: TRBV30; clone_size: .
cdr3_nt: TGTGCCAGCAGCCTAGGAGTAATTTACACTGAAGCTTTCTTT; cdr3_aa: CASSLGVIYTEAFF; cdr3_length: 14; d_call: .; j_call: TRBJ1-1; v_call: TRBV11-3; clone_size: .
cdr3_nt: TGCAGCGTGCGGCCGGGTACTACTAACTATGGCTACACCTTC; cdr3_aa: CSVRPGTTNYGYTF; cdr3_length: 14; d_call: .; j_call: TRBJ1-2; v_call: TRBV29-1; clone_size: once
cdr3_nt: TGTGCCAGCAGTCCACAGGGGGATGGCTACACCTTC; cdr3_aa: CASSPQGDGYTF; cdr3_length: 12; d_call: TRBD1; j_call: TRBJ1-2; v_call: TRBV27; clone_size: .
cdr3_nt: TGCGCCAGCAGCCAAGAGAGAAGCGGGGGACAGGGCCCTTTTGAAGCTTTCTTT; cdr3_aa: CASSQERSGGQGPFEAFF; cdr3_length: 18; d_call: TRBD1; j_call: TRBJ1-1; v_call: TRBV4-1; clone_size: .
cdr3_nt: TGTGCCAGCAGTGACGGGACTTTCCACGAGCAGTACTTC; cdr3_aa: CASSDGTFHEQYF; cdr3_length: 13; d_call: .; j_call: TRBJ2-7; v_call: TRBV6-1; clone_size: .
cdr3_nt: TGTGCCAGCAGTTACCGACAGGGGGTTGGCTACACCTTC; cdr3_aa: CASSYRQGVGYTF; cdr3_length: 13; d_call: TRBD1; j_call: TRBJ1-2; v_call: TRBV27; clone_size: .
cdr3_nt: TGTGCCAGCACCGCGCGGGACAGGGAGGTCGAGCAGTACTTC; cdr3_aa: CASTARDREVEQYF; cdr3_length: 14; d_call: TRBD1; j_call: TRBJ2-7; v_call: TRBV6-4; clone_size: .
cdr3_nt: TGTGCCAGCAGTCCACCTCGGCGGGGGGTCTACAATGAGCAGTTCTTC; cdr3_aa: CASSPPRRGVYNEQFF; cdr3_length: 16; d_call: TRBD2; j_call: TRBJ2-1; v_call: TRBV28; clone_size: .